These T cell receptor beta chains were read from a single sample in a study of T cell changes during pregnancy in multiple sclerosis. The table came from immunoSEQ multiplex PCR; TCRdb's copy has only in-frame clones and leaves some out. This sample yields some 66,000 clones, of which 91% are seen a single time; less than 6% belongs to the top ten. Sequenced material: CD8+ T cells from peripheral blood mononuclear cells, taken before pregnancy. Source of these receptors: a female donor with multiple sclerosis, enrolled in a pregnancy study. Both conserved end residues are part of each CDR3. A D gene is named only where the DNA matches it firmly. Size values are once, few and many counts, or a class for expanded clones, and some rows have none.

abundance: .; j_gene: TRBJ2-1; d_gene: .; v_gene: TRBV5-1; CDR3aa: CASSGENRDNEQFF; CDR3nt: TGCGCCAGCAGCGGGGAAAACAGGGACAATGAGCAGTTCTTC
abundance: .; j_gene: TRBJ1-2; d_gene: .; v_gene: TRBV15; CDR3aa: CATSRELNREKRGYTF; CDR3nt: TGTGCCACCAGCAGAGAGTTAAACAGGGAGAAACGTGGCTACACCTTC
abundance: .; j_gene: TRBJ2-3; d_gene: TRBD2; v_gene: TRBV19; CDR3aa: CASSLAGSSTDTQYF; CDR3nt: TGTGCCAGTAGCTTAGCGGGGTCTAGCACAGATACGCAGTATTTT
abundance: .; j_gene: TRBJ2-2; d_gene: TRBD2; v_gene: TRBV14; CDR3aa: CASSPPGLADFGELFF; CDR3nt: TGTGCCAGCAGCCCACCCGGACTAGCGGACTTCGGGGAGCTGTTTTTT
abundance: .; j_gene: TRBJ1-2; d_gene: TRBD1; v_gene: TRBV25-1; CDR3aa: CASSESGTADYGYTF; CDR3nt: TGTGCCAGCAGTGAATCCGGGACAGCCGACTATGGCTACACCTTC
abundance: .; j_gene: TRBJ2-7; d_gene: TRBD2; v_gene: TRBV19; CDR3aa: CASSVAGGSSYEQYF; CDR3nt: TGTGCCAGTAGTGTGGCGGGGGGCAGCTCCTACGAGCAGTACTTC
abundance: .; j_gene: TRBJ2-7; d_gene: .; v_gene: TRBV11-2; CDR3aa: CASSFGLGTSPYEQYF; CDR3nt: TGTGCCAGCAGCTTTGGGTTGGGGACAAGTCCCTACGAGCAGTACTTC
abundance: .; j_gene: TRBJ2-5; d_gene: .; v_gene: TRBV4-1; CDR3aa: CASSQDRARGYQETQYF; CDR3nt: TGCGCCAGCAGCCAAGATAGGGCTAGGGGGTACCAAGAGACCCAGTACTTC
abundance: .; j_gene: TRBJ2-3; d_gene: TRBD2; v_gene: TRBV9; CDR3aa: CASSQWARGGGADTQYF; CDR3nt: TGTGCCAGCAGCCAGTGGGCGCGGGGGGGCGGGGCAGATACGCAGTATTTT
abundance: .; j_gene: TRBJ1-5; d_gene: .; v_gene: TRBV10-3; CDR3aa: CAISEFGSDNQPQHF; CDR3nt: TGTGCCATCAGTGAGTTTGGCAGCGACAATCAGCCCCAGCATTTT
abundance: .; j_gene: TRBJ2-7; d_gene: .; v_gene: TRBV7-9; CDR3aa: CASSQQGEQYF; CDR3nt: TGTGCCAGCAGCCAGCAGGGTGAGCAGTACTTC
abundance: .; j_gene: TRBJ1-1; d_gene: .; v_gene: TRBV9; CDR3aa: CASSPPGRNTEAFF; CDR3nt: TGTGCCAGCAGCCCCCCGGGTAGGAACACTGAAGCTTTCTTT
abundance: once; j_gene: TRBJ2-7; d_gene: .; v_gene: TRBV29-1; CDR3aa: CSVEANSYEQYF; CDR3nt: TGCAGCGTTGAAGCCAATTCCTACGAGCAGTACTTC
abundance: .; j_gene: TRBJ2-1; d_gene: .; v_gene: TRBV19; CDR3aa: CASSTGYNEQFF; CDR3nt: TGTGCCAGTAGTACAGGTTACAATGAGCAGTTCTTC
abundance: .; j_gene: TRBJ2-3; d_gene: TRBD1; v_gene: TRBV28; CDR3aa: CASSFPGTASTDTQYF; CDR3nt: TGTGCCAGCAGTTTCCCGGGGACAGCTAGCACAGATACGCAGTATTTT
abundance: .; j_gene: TRBJ1-4; d_gene: TRBD1; v_gene: TRBV6-6; CDR3aa: CASSYGRTGRGEKLFF; CDR3nt: TGTGCCAGCAGTTACGGGAGGACAGGGCGAGGCGAAAAACTGTTTTTT
abundance: .; j_gene: TRBJ2-7; d_gene: .; v_gene: TRBV7-6; CDR3aa: CASSNLGQGRYEQYF; CDR3nt: TGTGCCAGCAGCAATCTGGGGCAGGGTCGGTACGAGCAGTACTTC
abundance: .; j_gene: TRBJ2-3; d_gene: TRBD2; v_gene: TRBV5-4; CDR3aa: CASESSGDRTDTQYF; CDR3nt: TGTGCCAGCGAGAGTAGCGGGGACCGCACAGATACGCAGTATTTT
abundance: .; j_gene: TRBJ1-5; d_gene: .; v_gene: TRBV2; CDR3aa: CASSDSNQPQHF; CDR3nt: TGTGCCAGCAGTGATTCTAATCAGCCCCAGCATTTT
abundance: .; j_gene: TRBJ2-3; d_gene: .; v_gene: TRBV7-9; CDR3aa: CASQTGGTDLTDTQYF; CDR3nt: TGTGCCAGCCAAACGGGAGGGACAGACCTCACAGATACGCAGTATTTT
abundance: .; j_gene: TRBJ2-3; d_gene: TRBD2; v_gene: TRBV14; CDR3aa: CASSQFESGTSGAHGADTQYF; CDR3nt: TGTGCCAGCAGCCAATTCGAATCCGGGACTAGCGGGGCCCATGGCGCAGATACGCAGTATTTT
abundance: once; j_gene: TRBJ2-6; d_gene: .; v_gene: TRBV6-1; CDR3aa: CASSHSSGANVLTF; CDR3nt: TGTGCCAGCAGCCACAGCTCTGGGGCCAACGTCCTGACTTTC
abundance: .; j_gene: TRBJ2-6; d_gene: .; v_gene: TRBV27; CDR3aa: CASSLVASGANVLTF; CDR3nt: TGTGCCAGCAGTTTAGTAGCCTCTGGGGCCAACGTCCTGACTTTC
abundance: once; j_gene: TRBJ2-1; d_gene: .; v_gene: TRBV10-3; CDR3aa: CAISGDSQNEQFF; CDR3nt: TGTGCCATCAGTGGTGACTCCCAGAATGAGCAGTTCTTC
abundance: .; j_gene: TRBJ1-5; d_gene: .; v_gene: TRBV5-1; CDR3aa: CASSLAGGRPDYSNQPQHF; CDR3nt: TGCGCCAGCAGCTTGGCCGGGGGACGGCCGGACTATAGCAATCAGCCCCAGCATTTT
abundance: .; j_gene: TRBJ2-2; d_gene: TRBD2; v_gene: TRBV15; CDR3aa: CATSWEGNTGELFF; CDR3nt: TGTGCCACCAGCTGGGAGGGAAACACCGGGGAGCTGTTTTTT
abundance: .; j_gene: TRBJ1-2; d_gene: .; v_gene: TRBV4-1; CDR3aa: CASSQVAGEGANYGYTF; CDR3nt: TGCGCCAGCAGCCAAGTCGCCGGAGAGGGGGCTAACTATGGCTACACCTTC
abundance: .; j_gene: TRBJ2-7; d_gene: TRBD1; v_gene: TRBV7-8; CDR3aa: CASSLGGQGPYEQYF; CDR3nt: TGTGCCAGCAGCTTAGGGGGACAGGGGCCCTACGAGCAGTACTTC
abundance: .; j_gene: TRBJ2-1; d_gene: .; v_gene: TRBV5-4; CDR3aa: CASSRGDNEQFF; CDR3nt: TGTGCCAGCAGCCGAGGAGACAATGAGCAGTTCTTC
abundance: .; j_gene: TRBJ2-7; d_gene: TRBD1; v_gene: TRBV27; CDR3aa: CASSLGGQGYEQYF; CDR3nt: TGTGCCAGCAGTTTAGGGGGACAGGGCTACGAGCAGTACTTC
abundance: .; j_gene: TRBJ1-3; d_gene: TRBD1; v_gene: TRBV4-2; CDR3aa: CASSQTGISGNTIYF; CDR3nt: TGTGCCAGCAGCCAGACAGGGATATCTGGAAACACCATATATTTT
abundance: .; j_gene: TRBJ1-2; d_gene: .; v_gene: TRBV7-2; CDR3aa: CASSLRQAYGGYTF; CDR3nt: TGTGCCAGCAGCTTAAGACAGGCCTATGGTGGCTACACCTTC
abundance: once; j_gene: TRBJ1-5; d_gene: .; v_gene: TRBV6-1; CDR3aa: CASSLQPLQHF; CDR3nt: TGTGCCAGCAGCCTACAGCCCCTCCAGCATTTT
abundance: .; j_gene: TRBJ2-7; d_gene: TRBD1; v_gene: TRBV2; CDR3aa: CASSEILGQGEQYF; CDR3nt: TGTGCCAGCAGTGAAATTCTAGGACAGGGCGAGCAGTACTTC
abundance: .; j_gene: TRBJ2-7; d_gene: .; v_gene: TRBV7-8; CDR3aa: CASSSRTASYEQYF; CDR3nt: TGTGCCAGCAGCTCACGGACAGCTTCCTACGAGCAGTACTTC
abundance: .; j_gene: TRBJ2-2; d_gene: TRBD2; v_gene: TRBV9; CDR3aa: CASSVSLAAPRDYQPNTGELFF; CDR3nt: TGTGCCAGCAGCGTTTCCCTGGCGGCTCCGAGGGACTACCAACCAAACACCGGGGAGCTGTTTTTT
abundance: .; j_gene: TRBJ2-3; d_gene: .; v_gene: TRBV9; CDR3aa: CASSVDQRSTDTQYF; CDR3nt: TGTGCCAGCAGCGTAGATCAGCGGAGCACAGATACGCAGTATTTT
abundance: .; j_gene: TRBJ2-1; d_gene: TRBD1; v_gene: TRBV19; CDR3aa: CASSIGDRDYNEQFF; CDR3nt: TGTGCCAGTAGTATTGGGGACAGGGACTACAATGAGCAGTTCTTC
abundance: .; j_gene: TRBJ1-1; d_gene: TRBD1; v_gene: TRBV11-2; CDR3aa: CASSLTGERFDTEAFF; CDR3nt: TGTGCCAGCAGTCTAACAGGGGAAAGATTCGACACTGAAGCTTTCTTT
abundance: .; j_gene: TRBJ1-1; d_gene: TRBD1; v_gene: TRBV29-1; CDR3aa: CSAPTGEETEAFF; CDR3nt: TGCAGCGCCCCGACAGGGGAGGAAACTGAAGCTTTCTTT
abundance: .; j_gene: TRBJ1-5; d_gene: .; v_gene: TRBV27; CDR3aa: CASNPRGEGPSNQPQHF; CDR3nt: TGTGCCAGCAACCCTCGCGGGGAGGGGCCCTCCAATCAGCCCCAGCATTTT
abundance: once; j_gene: TRBJ2-2; d_gene: .; v_gene: TRBV7-2; CDR3aa: CASSFGVSNTGELFF; CDR3nt: TGTGCCAGCAGCTTCGGGGTTTCGAACACCGGGGAGCTGTTTTTT
abundance: .; j_gene: TRBJ1-2; d_gene: .; v_gene: TRBV4-1; CDR3aa: CASSHPQGGYTF; CDR3nt: TGCGCCAGCAGCCACCCACAGGGTGGCTACACCTTC
abundance: .; j_gene: TRBJ2-5; d_gene: TRBD2; v_gene: TRBV7-9; CDR3aa: CASSLPLAVGETQYF; CDR3nt: TGTGCCAGCAGCTTGCCCCTAGCGGTAGGGGAGACCCAGTACTTC
abundance: .; j_gene: TRBJ1-1; d_gene: TRBD1; v_gene: TRBV5-6; CDR3aa: CASSLGVQGDTEAFF; CDR3nt: TGTGCCAGCAGCTTGGGTGTCCAGGGGGACACTGAAGCTTTCTTT
abundance: .; j_gene: TRBJ2-1; d_gene: .; v_gene: TRBV15; CDR3aa: CATSTLTRSGYNEQFF; CDR3nt: TGTGCCACCAGCACCCTGACTAGGTCCGGATACAATGAGCAGTTCTTC
abundance: .; j_gene: TRBJ2-1; d_gene: TRBD2; v_gene: TRBV4-1; CDR3aa: CASSQEVVGLAGTLSSYNEQFF; CDR3nt: TGCGCCAGCAGCCAAGAGGTGGTTGGTCTAGCGGGGACCCTTAGCTCCTACAATGAGCAGTTCTTC
abundance: few; j_gene: TRBJ1-1; d_gene: .; v_gene: TRBV9; CDR3aa: CASSGQEWGLNTEAFF; CDR3nt: TGTGCCAGCAGCGGACAGGAATGGGGGTTGAACACTGAAGCTTTCTTT
abundance: .; j_gene: TRBJ1-3; d_gene: .; v_gene: TRBV15; CDR3aa: CATNYGGSGNTIYF; CDR3nt: TGTGCCACCAACTACGGTGGATCTGGAAACACCATATATTTT
abundance: .; j_gene: TRBJ1-3; d_gene: TRBD1; v_gene: TRBV14; CDR3aa: CASSQDWDRGSNTIYF; CDR3nt: TGTGCCAGCAGCCAAGATTGGGACAGGGGATCAAACACCATATATTTT
abundance: .; j_gene: TRBJ1-1; d_gene: TRBD1; v_gene: TRBV7-7; CDR3aa: CASSLGGPNTEAFF; CDR3nt: TGTGCTAGCAGCTTAGGGGGCCCGAACACTGAAGCTTTCTTT
abundance: .; j_gene: TRBJ1-2; d_gene: .; v_gene: TRBV11-2; CDR3aa: CASSLDAEGYTF; CDR3nt: TGTGCCAGCAGCTTAGATGCGGAGGGCTACACCTTC
abundance: .; j_gene: TRBJ1-2; d_gene: .; v_gene: TRBV13; CDR3aa: CASSNRVNYGYTF; CDR3nt: TGTGCCAGCAGCAACAGGGTTAACTATGGCTACACCTTC
abundance: .; j_gene: TRBJ2-7; d_gene: .; v_gene: TRBV7-6; CDR3aa: CASSPDRISYEQYF; CDR3nt: TGTGCCAGCAGCCCCGACAGAATCTCCTACGAGCAGTACTTC
abundance: .; j_gene: TRBJ1-1; d_gene: .; v_gene: TRBV5-1; CDR3aa: CASSLNPSGGTEAFF; CDR3nt: TGCGCCAGCAGCTTGAATCCCTCGGGAGGCACTGAAGCTTTCTTT